This T cell receptor beta chain was sequenced for a study of T cells in Graves' hyperthyroidism and ophthalmopathy. It was RNA transcripts that yielded the amplified TCR beta CDR3 regions. Primed by the HTBI set, a first-round RT-PCR was run on the TCR CDR3. TCRdb recomputed calls from the multiplex PCR reads with MiXCR, one row per CDR3 protein. The profile shows 350,000 to 450,000 distinct CDR3 sequences, about 15% of them singletons. The V gene's germline CDR1 is KGHSH and CDR2 LQKENI. This CDR3 is 11 amino acids long. Remarks on this clonotype: A read error is likely here: a far larger clone is one base away.

The sequence was collected from a woman aged 60 to 75 with Graves' hyperthyroidism. Sequenced material: blood. V and J are TRBV18 and TRBJ2-1; D gene unclear. The CDR3 coding sequence is TGTGCCAGCTCACCCAACAATGAGCAGCTCTTC. Translated: CASSPNNEQLF.